The 20 T cell receptor beta chains below come from one sample, sequenced in a study of CDR3 diversity in severe acne. TCRdb redid the calling of the PCR reads with MiXCR, one entry per CDR3 protein. The profile shows over 70,000 distinct CDR3 sequences, under 60% of them singletons. The sample comprised blood. These receptor sequences come from a male donor in good health, without acne.

The CDR3: CASSVDPGPPRYEQYF. The CDR3 DNA is TGTGCCAGCAGCGTAGACCCGGGACCACCGCGCTACGAGCAGTACTTC. The chain is built from TRBV9 and TRBJ2-7; D tentatively reads TRBD1 or TRBD2 (5 bases each). The CDR3 totals 16 residues. Germline V gene sequence: CDR1 SGDLS, CDR2 YYNGEE. V dropped 0 bases and J dropped 3 bases, with 16 bases sitting between them.

This clonotype was observed at least ten times. The rearrangement joins TRBV10-3 to TRBJ1-1; D might be TRBD1 (6 bases). V was clipped by 3 bases and J by 4 bases, with 9 bases between them. This CDR3 has 13 amino acids. The V gene's germline CDR1 is ENHRY and CDR2 SYGVKD. The CDR3 coding sequence is TGTGCCATCAGTGAACAGGGAAGCACTGAAGCTTTCTTT. Its translation: CAISEQGSTEAFF.

The CDR3 nucleotides read TGTGCCAGCAGCCCCCAGGGACAGGGGCACGAGCAGTACTTC. It encodes CASSPQGQGHEQYF. The chain has TRBV11-2 and TRBJ2-7; 10 nucleotides match TRBD1. CDR1 and CDR2 (germline): SGHAT, FQNNGV. The CDR3 is 14 amino acids. V lost 5 bases to trimming and J lost 5 bases; unmatched junction nucleotides: 6.

This clonotype has ten or more counts. This rearrangement joins TRBV3-1 to TRBJ2-1, with 8 bases aligning to TRBD2. The trim removed 2 bases at V and 2 bases at J, leaving 2 bases unmatched. CDR1 LGHDT and CDR2 YNNKEL come from the germline V gene (reference sequence). The CDR3 contains 15 residues. The CDR3 here is CASSQTSGTYNEQFF. In nucleotides, the CDR3 is TGTGCCAGCAGCCAAACTAGCGGTACCTACAATGAGCAGTTCTTC.

CDR3 DNA sequence: TGTGCCAGCAGTTTAGACTTTCACATGAACACTGAAGCTTTCTTT. Protein sequence: CASSLDFHMNTEAFF. The chain joins TRBV15 to TRBJ1-1; D is ambiguous. V gave up 10 bases and J gave up 0 bases, with 18 bases separating them. Per the germline V gene, CDR1 is LNHNV and CDR2 is YYDKDF (reference sequence). CDR3 length: 15 residues.

This clonotype has a count of ten or more. V is TRBV3-1 and J is TRBJ2-7; D may be TRBD1 (5 bases). Per the germline V gene, CDR1 is LGHDT and CDR2 is YNNKEL (reference sequence). The CDR3 extends over 14 amino acids. V was pared by 3 bases and J by 5 bases, with 14 bases between. The CDR3, as DNA: TGTGCCAGCAGCCAGCCAGGGCGGAAGGACGAGCAGTACTTC. Protein product: CASSQPGRKDEQYF.

This chain uses TRBV2 with TRBJ2-7; the D is unclear. With the DNA end fitting TRBJ2-1 better, the J assignment may be wrong. Germline V gene data show CDR1 as SNHLY and CDR2 as FYNNEI. The CDR3 has 12 amino acids. The chain's CDR3 is CASSGRYNEQFF. Here the CDR3 DNA reads TGTGCCAGCAGTGGACGCTACAATGAGCAGTTCTTC.

This clonotype has a count of ten or more. The V call is TRBV28, the J call TRBJ2-4, with TRBD1 identical over 8 bases. This CDR3 contains 14 residues. Germline assignment: CDR1 MDHEN and CDR2 SYDVKM. The trim removed 6 bases at V and 8 bases at J, leaving 9 bases unmatched. The DNA of the CDR3 is TGTGCCAGCAGGGTGGACAGGGACAAGCACATTCAGTACTTC. Residues: CASRVDRDKHIQYF.

The genes are TRBV24-1 and TRBJ2-5; tentative D call: TRBD2 (5 bases). The V and J ends lost 10 bases and 3 bases respectively, with 8 bases between them. This CDR3 comprises 11 residues. The germline V gene has CDR1 KGHDR and CDR2 SFDVKD. The CDR3 DNA is TGTGCCACTGGGCGGGAAGAGACCCAGTACTTC. It codes for CATGREETQYF.

This clonotype was seen a few times. The chain carries TRBV25-1 and TRBJ1-1; TRBD1 aligns across 8 bases. The CDR3 is 14 residues long. Germline trimming cut 4 bases from V and 6 bases from J; bases unmatched to any gene: 7. Looked up from germline, CDR1 is MGHDK and CDR2 is SYGVNS. CDR3 bases: TGTGCCAGCAGTGGACAGGGGAAGTCGTCTGAAGCTTTCTTT. It codes for CASSGQGKSSEAFF.

This clonotype was recorded once. This chain's CDR3 is CASSVGGTGVPDTQYF. CDR3 nucleotide sequence: TGTGCCAGCAGCGTAGGAGGGACAGGGGTGCCAGATACGCAGTATTTT. The rearrangement joins TRBV9 to TRBJ2-3, with 10 bases fitting TRBD1. This CDR3 is 16 amino acids long. CDR1 and CDR2 (germline): SGDLS, YYNGEE. The V and J ends lost 0 bases and 4 bases, in that order; junction bases with no gene match: 5. The variable domain in full, completed from reference TRBV9 and TRBJ2-3, reads DSGVTQTPKHLITATGQRVTLRCSPRSGDLSVYWYQQSLDQGLQFLIQYYNGEERAKGNILERFSAQQFPDLHSELNLSSLELGDSALYFCASSVGGTGVPDTQYFGPGTRLTVL.

V gene TRBV2 combines with J gene TRBJ2-2; TRBD2 is a possible D gene (6 bases). The CDR3 covers 16 residues. V lost 7 bases to trimming and J lost 8 bases, with 23 bases between them. The germline V gene has CDR1 SNHLY and CDR2 FYNNEI. The CDR3 DNA sequence: TGTGCCAGCACACCGACGGGGCTGCGGGGAGCGGGGGAGCTGTTTTTT. Its translation is CASTPTGLRGAGELFF.

The chain joins TRBV4-1 to TRBJ1-2; D not certain. Looked up from germline, CDR1 is MGHRA and CDR2 is YSYEKL. This CDR3 has 14 residues. V lost 6 bases, J lost 3 bases, and 14 bases lay in between. The DNA for the CDR3 is TGCGCCAGCAGTTCAATCATGGGTGACTATGGCTACACCTTC. Translation: CASSSIMGDYGYTF.

The chain combines TRBV6-4 with TRBJ1-4; tentatively, D is TRBD1 (6 bases). Germline CDR1 is MRHNA and CDR2 is SNTAGT. Trimming shortened V by 0 bases and J by 10 bases, and 24 bases separated the two germline ends. The CDR3 extends over 18 amino acids. The CDR3 is CASSDSTSGGAGGGKLFF. The DNA of the CDR3 is TGTGCCAGCAGTGACTCGACTAGCGGGGGGGCCGGGGGGGGAAAACTGTTTTTT.

This clonotype was found many times. The CDR3 spells CASRSLNTEAFF. The CDR3 DNA reads as TGTGCCAGCAGGTCCTTAAACACTGAAGCTTTCTTT. The chain joins TRBV6-1 to TRBJ1-1, with unresolved D. The V gene lost 6 bases and the J gene lost 2 bases, with 7 bases spanning the gap. The CDR3 runs to 12 residues. The germline V gene encodes CDR1 MNHNS and CDR2 SASEGT.

This clonotype appeared many times. This rearrangement joins TRBV7-2 to TRBJ1-3; D uncertain. CDR3 size: 13 residues. The germline gives CDR1 SGHTA, CDR2 FQGNSA. The V end lost 7 bases, the J end lost 4 bases, and 11 bases lay between the germline ends. The CDR3 here is CASTPQPGNTIYF. CDR3 DNA: TGTGCCAGCACCCCCCAGCCCGGAAACACCATATATTTT.

The chain links TRBV9 to TRBJ2-5; 8 bases match TRBD1. J lost 5 bases, V lost 0 bases, and 6 bases had no gene match. Germline CDR1 is SGDLS and CDR2 is YYNGEE. This CDR3 has 15 amino acids. CDR3 residues: CASSVDGQGKETQYF. CDR3 coding DNA: TGTGCCAGCAGCGTAGACGGACAGGGTAAGGAGACCCAGTACTTC.

In this sample, this clonotype turned up many times. The genes are TRBV6-6 and TRBJ2-2; D remains ambiguous. CDR1 and CDR2 from the germline V gene are MNHNY and SVGAGI (reference sequence). Trimming left V 0 bases short and J 5 bases short, with 10 bases between. The CDR3 is 15 residues long. The CDR3 nucleotides are TGTGCCAGCAGTTACTCCCCGAAGCTTACCGGGGAGCTGTTTTTT. It encodes CASSYSPKLTGELFF.

The chain carries TRBV6-5 and TRBJ1-2; D uncertain. Deletions cut 5 bases from V and 4 bases from J, with 17 bases between. CDR1 and CDR2 from the germline V gene are MNHEY and SVGAGI. This CDR3 spans 15 amino acids. CDR3 bases: TGTGCCAGCAGTATCCTAGCGGGGTCGGGCTATGGCTACACCTTC. It translates to CASSILAGSGYGYTF.

With respect to this clonotype: Relative to the germline gene, one junction end is altered; a read error may explain this. The chain links TRBV7-9 to TRBJ2-2, with 10 bases identical to TRBD2. The CDR3 contains 15 residues. Germline loops: CDR1 SEHNR, CDR2 FQNEAQ (reference sequence). CDR3 DNA sequence: TGTGCTAGCAGCTTAGTAGCGGGGGGCACCGGGGAGCTGTTTTTT. This translates into CASSLVAGGTGELFF.